This T cell receptor (beta chain) was observed in a study of blood T cell repertoires in COVID-19. Across the whole study: The study drew acute and convalescent COVID-19 samples from the United States, Italy and Spain. T cells, B-cell-depleted T cells, or PBMCs supplied cDNA or gDNA.

Libraries were prepared by immunoSEQ multiplex PCR; TCRdb keeps only in-frame clonotypes and omits some of them. The data hold about 200,000 clones, with over 75% observed a single time. In its sample, this clone was seen once. The sample comprised peripheral blood. This clonotype was sampled from a human donor in a cohort sampled during active COVID-19.

CDR3 sequence reads: CASSFQAEQFF. Written as DNA, the CDR3 is TGTGCCAGCAGTTTCCAGGCTGAGCAGTTCTTC. The chain carries TRBV12-3 or TRBV12-4 and TRBJ2-1; D remains unclear. The length of the CDR3 is 11 residues. Deletions cut 3 bases from V and 9 bases from J, with 6 bases between.